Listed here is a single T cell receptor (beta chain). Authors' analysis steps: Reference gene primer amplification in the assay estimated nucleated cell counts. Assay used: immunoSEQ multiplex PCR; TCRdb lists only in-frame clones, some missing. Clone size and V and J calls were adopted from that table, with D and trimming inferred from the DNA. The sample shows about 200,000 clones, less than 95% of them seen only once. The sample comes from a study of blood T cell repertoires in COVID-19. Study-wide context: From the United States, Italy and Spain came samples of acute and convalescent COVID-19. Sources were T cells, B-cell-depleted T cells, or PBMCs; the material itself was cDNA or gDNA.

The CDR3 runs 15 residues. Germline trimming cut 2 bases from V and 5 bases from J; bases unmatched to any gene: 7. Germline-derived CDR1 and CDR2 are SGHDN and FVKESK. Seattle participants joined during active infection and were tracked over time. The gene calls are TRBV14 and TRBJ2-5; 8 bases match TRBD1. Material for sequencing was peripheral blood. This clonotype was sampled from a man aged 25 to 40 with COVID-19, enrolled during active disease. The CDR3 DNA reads TGTGCCAGCAGCCAACGACAGGGGTACGGGGAGACCCAGTACTTC. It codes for CASSQRQGYGETQYF.